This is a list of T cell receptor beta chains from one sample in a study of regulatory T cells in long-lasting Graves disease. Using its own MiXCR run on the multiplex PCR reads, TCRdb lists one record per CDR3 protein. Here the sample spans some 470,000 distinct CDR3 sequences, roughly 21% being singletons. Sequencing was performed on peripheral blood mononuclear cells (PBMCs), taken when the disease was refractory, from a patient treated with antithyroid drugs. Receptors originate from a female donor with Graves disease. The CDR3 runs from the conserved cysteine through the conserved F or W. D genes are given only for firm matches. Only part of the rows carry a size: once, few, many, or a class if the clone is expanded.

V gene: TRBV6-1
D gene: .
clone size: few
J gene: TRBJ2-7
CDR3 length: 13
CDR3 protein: CASIIDRSYEQYF
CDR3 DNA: TGTGCCAGCATCATCGACAGAAGCTACGAGCAGTACTTC

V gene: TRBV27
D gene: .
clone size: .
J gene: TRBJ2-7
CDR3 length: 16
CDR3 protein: CASSTYQGLHSYEQYF
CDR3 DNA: TGTGCCAGCAGTACGTACCAAGGACTTCACTCCTACGAGCAGTACTTC

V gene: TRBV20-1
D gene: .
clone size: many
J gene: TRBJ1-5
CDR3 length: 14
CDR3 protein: CSARDAGHNQPQHF
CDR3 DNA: TGCAGTGCTAGAGACGCCGGACACAATCAGCCCCAGCATTTT

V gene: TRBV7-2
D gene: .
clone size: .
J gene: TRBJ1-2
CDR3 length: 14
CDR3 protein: CASSLYLRPGGYTF
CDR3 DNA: TGTGCCAGCAGCTTATATCTTAGGCCCGGTGGCTACACCTTC

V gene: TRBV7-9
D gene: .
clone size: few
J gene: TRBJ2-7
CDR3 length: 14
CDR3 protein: CASSQIGEGNEQYF
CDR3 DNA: TGTGCCAGCAGCCAAATTGGAGAGGGAAACGAGCAGTACTTC

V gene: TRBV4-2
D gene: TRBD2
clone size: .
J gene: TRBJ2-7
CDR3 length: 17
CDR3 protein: CASSQEIGLAGSYEQYF
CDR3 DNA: TGTGCCAGCAGCCAAGAAATCGGACTAGCGGGGAGCTACGAGCAGTACTTC

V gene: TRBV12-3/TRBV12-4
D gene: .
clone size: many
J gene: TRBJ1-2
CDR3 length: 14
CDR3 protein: CASSLGAVGDGYTF
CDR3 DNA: TGTGCCAGCAGTTTAGGTGCCGTGGGGGATGGCTACACCTTC

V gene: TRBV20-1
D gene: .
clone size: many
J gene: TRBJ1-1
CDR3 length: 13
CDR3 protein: CSATQGLDTEAFF
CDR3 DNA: TGCAGTGCTACACAGGGTTTGGACACTGAAGCTTTCTTT

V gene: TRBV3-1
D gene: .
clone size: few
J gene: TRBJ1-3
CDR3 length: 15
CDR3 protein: CASSQGLGPGNTIYF
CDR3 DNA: TGTGCCAGCAGCCAAGGCCTGGGGCCTGGAAACACCATATATTTT

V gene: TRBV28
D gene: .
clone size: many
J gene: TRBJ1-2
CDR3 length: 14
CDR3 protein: CASSRADVVNGYTF
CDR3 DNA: TGTGCCAGCAGTAGGGCCGACGTCGTGAATGGCTACACCTTC

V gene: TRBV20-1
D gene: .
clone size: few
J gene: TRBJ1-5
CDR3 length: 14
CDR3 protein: CSARDARSNQPQHF
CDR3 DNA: TGCAGTGCTAGAGATGCGAGAAGCAATCAGCCCCAGCATTTT

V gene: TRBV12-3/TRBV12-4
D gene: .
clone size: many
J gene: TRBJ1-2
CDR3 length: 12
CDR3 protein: CASFRGASGYTF
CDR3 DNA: TGTGCCAGTTTTCGGGGGGCTTCTGGCTACACCTTC

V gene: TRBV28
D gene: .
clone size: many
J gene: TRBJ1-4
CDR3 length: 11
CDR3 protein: CASSLNEKLFF
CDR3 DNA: TGTGCCAGCAGCCTTAATGAAAAACTGTTTTTT

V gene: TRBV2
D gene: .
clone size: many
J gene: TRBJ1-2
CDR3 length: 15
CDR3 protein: CASSAQKTVQRGYTF
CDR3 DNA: TGTGCCAGCAGTGCCCAAAAGACAGTCCAAAGAGGCTACACCTTC

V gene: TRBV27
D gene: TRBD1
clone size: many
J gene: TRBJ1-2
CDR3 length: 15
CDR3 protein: CASSFFRGVNYGYTF
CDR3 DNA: TGTGCCAGCAGTTTTTTCAGGGGGGTCAACTATGGCTACACCTTC

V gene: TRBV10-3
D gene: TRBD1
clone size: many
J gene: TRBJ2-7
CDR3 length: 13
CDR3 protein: CAIRTGGNYEQYF
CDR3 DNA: TGTGCCATTAGGACAGGGGGGAATTACGAGCAGTACTTC

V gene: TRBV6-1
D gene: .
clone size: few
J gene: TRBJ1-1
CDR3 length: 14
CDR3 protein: CASKKGVMNTEAFF
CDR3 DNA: TGTGCCAGCAAAAAGGGGGTAATGAACACTGAAGCTTTCTTT

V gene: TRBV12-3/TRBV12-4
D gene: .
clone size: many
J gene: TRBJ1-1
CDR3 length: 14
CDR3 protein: CASSLGGPSTEAFF
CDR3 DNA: TGTGCCAGCAGTTTGGGGGGGCCTAGCACTGAAGCTTTCTTT

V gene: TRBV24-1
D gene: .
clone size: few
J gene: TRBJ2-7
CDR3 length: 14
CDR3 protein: CATSESDGPWEQYF
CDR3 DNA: TGTGCCACCAGTGAATCCGACGGTCCCTGGGAGCAGTACTTC

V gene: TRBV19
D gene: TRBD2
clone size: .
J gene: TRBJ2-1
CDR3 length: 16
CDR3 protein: CASSVRAGGPGDEQFF
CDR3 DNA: TGTGCCAGTAGTGTTCGAGCGGGAGGGCCAGGGGATGAGCAGTTCTTC

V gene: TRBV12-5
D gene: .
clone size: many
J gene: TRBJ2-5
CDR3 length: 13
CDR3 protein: CASGPDNQETQYF
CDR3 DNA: TGTGCTAGTGGCCCGGACAACCAAGAGACCCAGTACTTC

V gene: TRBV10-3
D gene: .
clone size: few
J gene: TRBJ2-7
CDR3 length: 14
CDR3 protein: CAISVASELYEQYF
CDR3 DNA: TGTGCCATCAGTGTGGCCAGTGAACTGTACGAGCAGTACTTC

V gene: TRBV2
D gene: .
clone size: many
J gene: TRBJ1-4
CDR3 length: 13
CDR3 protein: CASSVAEDEKLFF
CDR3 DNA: TGTGCCAGCAGTGTGGCCGAGGATGAAAAACTGTTTTTT

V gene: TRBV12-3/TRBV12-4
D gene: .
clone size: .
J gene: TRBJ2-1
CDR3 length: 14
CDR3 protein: CASSLRKAYNEQFF
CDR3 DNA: TGTGCCAGCAGTCTTAGGAAGGCCTACAATGAGCAGTTCTTC